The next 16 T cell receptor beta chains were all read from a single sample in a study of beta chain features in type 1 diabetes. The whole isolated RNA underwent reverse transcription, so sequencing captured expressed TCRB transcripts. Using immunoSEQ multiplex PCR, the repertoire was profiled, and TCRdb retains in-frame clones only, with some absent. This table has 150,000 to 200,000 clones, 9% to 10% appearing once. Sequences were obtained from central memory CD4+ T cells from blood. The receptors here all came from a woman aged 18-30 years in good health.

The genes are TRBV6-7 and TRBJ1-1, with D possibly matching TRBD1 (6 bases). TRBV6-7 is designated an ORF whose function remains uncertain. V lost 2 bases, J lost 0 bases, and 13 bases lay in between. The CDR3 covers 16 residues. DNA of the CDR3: TGTGCCAGCAGTTACGTCCAGGGGAGCATGAACACTGAAGCTTTCTTT. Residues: CASSYVQGSMNTEAFF.

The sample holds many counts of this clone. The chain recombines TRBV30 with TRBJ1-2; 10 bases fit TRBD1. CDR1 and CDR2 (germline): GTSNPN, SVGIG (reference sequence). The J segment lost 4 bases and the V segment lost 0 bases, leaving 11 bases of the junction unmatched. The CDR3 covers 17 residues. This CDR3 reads CAWSVGTGAPGGYGYTF. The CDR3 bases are TGTGCCTGGAGTGTAGGGACAGGGGCCCCAGGCGGCTATGGCTACACCTTC.

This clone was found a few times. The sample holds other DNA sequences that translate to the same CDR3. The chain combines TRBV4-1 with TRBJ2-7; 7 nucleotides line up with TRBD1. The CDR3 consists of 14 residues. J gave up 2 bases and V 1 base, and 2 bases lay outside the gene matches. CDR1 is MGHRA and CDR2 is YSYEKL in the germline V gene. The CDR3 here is CASSQGQGTYEQYF. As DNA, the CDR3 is TGCGCCAGCAGCCAAGGACAGGGCACCTACGAGCAGTACTTC.

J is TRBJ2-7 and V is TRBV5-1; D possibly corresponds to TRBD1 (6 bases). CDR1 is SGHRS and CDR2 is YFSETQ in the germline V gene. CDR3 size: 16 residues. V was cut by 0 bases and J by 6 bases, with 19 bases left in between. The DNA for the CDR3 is TGCGCCAGCAGCTTGGCCGGGACACAAGGCCTAGGCGAGCAGTACTTC. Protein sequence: CASSLAGTQGLGEQYF.

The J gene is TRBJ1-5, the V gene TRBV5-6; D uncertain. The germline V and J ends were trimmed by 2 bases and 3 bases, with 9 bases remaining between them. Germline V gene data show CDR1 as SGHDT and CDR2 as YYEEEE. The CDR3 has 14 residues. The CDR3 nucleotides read TGTGCCAGCAGCTTAGGAGGGCCCAATCAGCCCCAGCATTTT. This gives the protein CASSLGGPNQPQHF.

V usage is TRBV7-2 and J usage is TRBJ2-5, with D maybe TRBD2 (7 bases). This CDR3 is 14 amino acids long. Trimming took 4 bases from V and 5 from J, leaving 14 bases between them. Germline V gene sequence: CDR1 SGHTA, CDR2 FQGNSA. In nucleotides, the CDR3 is TGTGCCAGCAGCTCGCCGGGGGGCGGTGAGACCCAGTACTTC. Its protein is CASSSPGGGETQYF. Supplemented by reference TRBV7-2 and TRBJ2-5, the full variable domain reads GAGVSQSPSNKVTEKGKDVELRCDPISGHTALYWYRQSLGQGLEFLIYFQGNSAPDKSGLPSDRFSAERTGGSVSTLTIQRTQQEDSAVYLCASSSPGGGETQYFGPGTRLLVL.

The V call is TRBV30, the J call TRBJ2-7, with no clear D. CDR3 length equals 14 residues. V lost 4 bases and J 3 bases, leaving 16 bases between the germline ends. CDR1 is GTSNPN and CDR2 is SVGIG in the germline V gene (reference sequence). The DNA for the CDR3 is TGTGCCTGGACCCCCAACTACCACCACTACGAGCAGTACTTC. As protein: CAWTPNYHHYEQYF. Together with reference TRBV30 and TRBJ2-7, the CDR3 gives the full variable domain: SQTIHQWPATLVQPVGSPLSLECTVEGTSNPNLYWYRQAAGRGLQLLFYSVGIGQISSEVPQNLSASRPQDRQFILSSKKLLLSDSGFYLCAWTPNYHHYEQYFGPGTRLTVT.

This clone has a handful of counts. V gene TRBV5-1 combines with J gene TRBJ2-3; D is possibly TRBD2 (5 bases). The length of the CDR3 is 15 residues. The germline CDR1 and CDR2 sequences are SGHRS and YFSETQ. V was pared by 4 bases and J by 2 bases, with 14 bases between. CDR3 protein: CASSPGSGVTDTQYF. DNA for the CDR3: TGCGCCAGCAGCCCGGGGTCTGGAGTCACAGATACGCAGTATTTT. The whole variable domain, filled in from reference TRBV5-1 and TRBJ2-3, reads KAGVTQTPRYLIKTRGQQVTLSCSPISGHRSVSWYQQTPGQGLQFLFEYFSETQRNKGNFPGRFSGRQFSNSRSEMNVSTLELGDSALYLCASSPGSGVTDTQYFGPGTRLTVL.

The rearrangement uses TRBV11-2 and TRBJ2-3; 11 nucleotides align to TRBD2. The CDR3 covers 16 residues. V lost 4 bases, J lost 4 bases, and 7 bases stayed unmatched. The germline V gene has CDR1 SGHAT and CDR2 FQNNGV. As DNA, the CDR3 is TGTGCCAGCAGCTCGGTAGCGGGGGGGACAGCAGATACGCAGTATTTT. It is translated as CASSSVAGGTADTQYF.

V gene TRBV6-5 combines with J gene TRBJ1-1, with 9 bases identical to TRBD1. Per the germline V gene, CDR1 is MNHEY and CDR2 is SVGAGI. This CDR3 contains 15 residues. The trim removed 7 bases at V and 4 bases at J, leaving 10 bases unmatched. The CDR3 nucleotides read TGTGCCAGCAACTTAATACAGGGGGCTGGCACTGAAGCTTTCTTT. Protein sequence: CASNLIQGAGTEAFF.

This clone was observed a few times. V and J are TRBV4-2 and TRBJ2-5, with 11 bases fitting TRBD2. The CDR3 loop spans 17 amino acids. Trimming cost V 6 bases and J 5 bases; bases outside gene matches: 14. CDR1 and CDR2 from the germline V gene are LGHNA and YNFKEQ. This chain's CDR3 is CASRETGTSGGAETQYF. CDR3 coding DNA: TGTGCCAGCAGAGAGACCGGGACTAGCGGTGGGGCGGAGACCCAGTACTTC.

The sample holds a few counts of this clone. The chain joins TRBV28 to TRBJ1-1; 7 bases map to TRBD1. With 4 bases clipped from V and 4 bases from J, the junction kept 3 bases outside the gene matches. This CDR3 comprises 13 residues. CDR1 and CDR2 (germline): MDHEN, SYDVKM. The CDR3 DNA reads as TGTGCCAGCAGTTCTGGACAGGCCACTGAAGCTTTCTTT. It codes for CASSSGQATEAFF.

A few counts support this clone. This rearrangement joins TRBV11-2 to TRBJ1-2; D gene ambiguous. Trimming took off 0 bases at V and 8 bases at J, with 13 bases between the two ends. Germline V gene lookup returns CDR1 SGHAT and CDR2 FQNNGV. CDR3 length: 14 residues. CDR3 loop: CASSLEGARKGYTF. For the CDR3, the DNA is TGTGCCAGCAGCTTAGAGGGAGCTCGGAAAGGCTACACCTTC.

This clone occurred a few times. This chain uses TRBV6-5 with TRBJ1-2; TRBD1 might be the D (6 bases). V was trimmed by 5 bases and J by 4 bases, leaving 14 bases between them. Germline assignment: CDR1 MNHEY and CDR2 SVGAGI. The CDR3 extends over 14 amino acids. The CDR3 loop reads CASSAGQSFYGYTF. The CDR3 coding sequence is TGTGCCAGCAGTGCCGGACAGTCTTTCTATGGCTACACCTTC.

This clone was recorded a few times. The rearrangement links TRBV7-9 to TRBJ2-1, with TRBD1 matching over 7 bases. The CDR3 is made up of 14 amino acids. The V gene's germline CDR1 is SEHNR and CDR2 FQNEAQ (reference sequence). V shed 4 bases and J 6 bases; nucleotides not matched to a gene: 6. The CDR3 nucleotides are TGTGCCAGCAGCTCCGGGACAGACCCCAATGAGCAGTTCTTC. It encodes CASSSGTDPNEQFF.

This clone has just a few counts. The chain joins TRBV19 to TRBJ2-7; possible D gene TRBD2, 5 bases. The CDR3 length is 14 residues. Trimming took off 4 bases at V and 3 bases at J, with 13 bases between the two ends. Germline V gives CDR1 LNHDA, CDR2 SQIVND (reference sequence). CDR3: CASSTLSSGYEQYF. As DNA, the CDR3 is TGTGCCAGTAGTACCCTCAGCAGCGGCTACGAGCAGTACTTC.